This is a list of T cell receptor beta chains from one sample in a study of blood T cell repertoires in COVID-19. Assay: immunoSEQ multiplex PCR; the TCRdb copy retains only in-frame clones and omits some. This sample yields about 200,000 clones, of which around 83% are seen a single time; more than 8% belongs to the top ten. Sequencing was carried out using peripheral blood. The receptors stem from a woman aged 45-60 years with acute or convalescent COVID-19. Both conserved end residues are part of each CDR3. D genes are given only for firm matches. Clone size, where shown, is once, few, many, or a class for clones that have expanded.

j_call,v_call,d_call,cdr3_length,clone_size,cdr3_aa,cdr3_nt
TRBJ2-1,TRBV10-1,TRBD2,18,few,CASSDELAGGPEMDEQFF,TGCGCCAGCAGTGATGAACTAGCGGGAGGGCCAGAGATGGATGAGCAGTTCTTC
TRBJ1-2,TRBV12-3/TRBV12-4,.,11,.,CASSRASGYTF,TGTGCCAGCAGCCGTGCCAGTGGCTACACCTTC
TRBJ2-2,TRBV24-1,.,14,.,CATSWAGDTGELFF,TGTGCCACCAGTTGGGCAGGGGACACCGGGGAGCTGTTTTTT
TRBJ1-2,TRBV19,TRBD1,14,.,CASSMPGGVWGYTF,TGTGCCAGTAGTATGCCAGGGGGCGTGTGGGGCTACACCTTC
TRBJ1-4,TRBV27,.,15,.,CASSLSRTAHEKLFF,TGTGCCAGCAGTTTATCCAGGACAGCCCATGAAAAACTGTTTTTT
TRBJ1-3,TRBV28,TRBD1,18,once,CASSLWRQGPSSGNTIYF,TGTGCCAGCAGTTTATGGAGACAGGGTCCTAGCTCTGGAAACACCATATATTTT
TRBJ2-3,TRBV24-1,.,15,.,CATGSRGRSTDTQYF,TGTGCCACCGGATCCCGGGGAAGAAGCACAGATACGCAGTATTTT
TRBJ2-7,TRBV27,.,13,.,CASTIHQGYEQYF,TGTGCCAGCACCATTCACCAGGGATACGAGCAGTACTTC
TRBJ2-1,TRBV7-9,TRBD2,16,.,CASSLGLAGQRNEQFF,TGTGCCAGCAGCTTAGGACTAGCGGGGCAGAGGAATGAGCAGTTCTTC
TRBJ1-2,TRBV27,.,13,.,CASSYGGVDGYTF,TGTGCCAGCAGTTACGGCGGGGTGGATGGCTACACCTTC
TRBJ2-7,TRBV5-4,.,13,.,CASSHDRIYEQYF,TGTGCCAGCAGCCACGACAGGATCTACGAGCAGTACTTC
TRBJ1-4,TRBV11-2,.,15,.,CASSWSFATNEKLFF,TGTGCCAGCAGCTGGAGCTTTGCAACTAATGAAAAACTGTTTTTT
TRBJ2-3,TRBV27,TRBD2,18,.,CASSFQWTSGIKSDTQYF,TGTGCCAGCAGTTTCCAATGGACTAGCGGGATCAAGTCAGATACGCAGTATTTT
TRBJ1-1,TRBV10-2,TRBD1,14,few,CASSESRQGTEAFF,TGCGCCAGCAGTGAGTCCAGACAGGGGACTGAAGCTTTCTTT
TRBJ1-2,TRBV6-2/TRBV6-3,.,15,.,CASIPHRESNYGYTF,TGTGCCAGCATCCCCCACAGGGAGTCGAACTATGGCTACACCTTC
TRBJ1-4,TRBV15,TRBD1,15,.,CATSRPGQDDEKLFF,TGTGCCACCAGCAGACCCGGACAGGACGATGAAAAACTGTTTTTT
TRBJ2-3,TRBV24-1,TRBD2,19,.,CATSETGTSGFTSTDTQYF,TGTGCCACCAGTGAAACCGGGACTAGCGGTTTTACTAGCACAGATACGCAGTATTTT
TRBJ1-2,TRBV6-5,.,14,few,CASSYSRGYGGYTF,TGTGCCAGCAGTTACTCGAGGGGGTACGGTGGCTACACCTTC
TRBJ1-4,TRBV10-3,.,16,.,CAISESSGGRGEKLFF,TGTGCCATCAGTGAGTCGTCGGGGGGGCGAGGGGAAAAACTGTTTTTT
TRBJ2-1,TRBV24-1,TRBD2,14,.,CATSDLRTSDEQFF,TGTGCCACCAGTGATTTACGGACTAGCGATGAGCAGTTCTTC
TRBJ2-7,TRBV27,TRBD1,13,.,CASSPDRAYEQYF,TGTGCCAGCAGTCCCGACAGGGCCTACGAGCAGTACTTC
TRBJ2-3,TRBV27,.,16,.,CASSPSIRTSTDTQYF,TGTGCCAGCAGTCCCTCCATCCGTACTAGCACAGATACGCAGTATTTT
TRBJ2-1,TRBV20-1,.,15,.,CSASFLEMHGGEQFF,TGCAGTGCTAGTTTTCTGGAAATGCACGGCGGTGAGCAGTTCTTC
TRBJ1-2,TRBV2,TRBD1,12,many,CASHRGQNGYTF,TGTGCCAGCCACAGGGGGCAAAATGGCTACACCTTC
TRBJ2-7,TRBV28,TRBD1,18,.,CASRQDFRVGDRPYEQYF,TGTGCCAGCAGACAGGACTTTAGGGTTGGGGACAGGCCCTACGAGCAGTACTTC
TRBJ2-7,TRBV5-1,TRBD2,17,few,CASSPRPWSREGPEQYF,TGCGCCAGCAGCCCCCGCCCCTGGTCGCGGGAGGGCCCCGAGCAGTACTTC
TRBJ1-5,TRBV28,.,15,.,CASSLIGLRNQPQHF,TGTGCCAGCAGTTTAATTGGACTTCGGAATCAGCCCCAGCATTTT
TRBJ1-4,TRBV24-1,.,12,few,CATSDPSEKLFF,TGTGCCACCAGTGACCCCAGTGAAAAACTGTTTTTT
TRBJ1-6,TRBV7-9,.,14,few,CASSLDAGNSPLHF,TGTGCCAGCAGCTTAGACGCGGGGAACTCACCCCTCCACTTT
TRBJ1-3,TRBV9,.,16,.,CASSANRVISGNTIYF,TGTGCCAGCAGCGCCAACAGGGTAATTTCTGGAAACACCATATATTTT
TRBJ1-2,TRBV19,TRBD1,13,few,CASSIGDRAGYTF,TGTGCCAGTAGTATCGGGGACAGGGCTGGCTACACCTTC
TRBJ2-7,TRBV7-2,TRBD2,16,.,CASRVSGRARSYEQYF,TGTGCCAGCAGGGTTAGCGGGAGGGCCAGATCCTACGAGCAGTACTTC
TRBJ2-5,TRBV5-1,TRBD2,16,once,CASSLGYSGAQETQYF,TGCGCCAGCAGCTTGGGTTATAGCGGGGCTCAAGAGACCCAGTACTTC
TRBJ2-5,TRBV5-1,.,15,once,CASSLVAGREETQYF,TGCGCCAGCAGCTTGGTTGCGGGGCGCGAAGAGACCCAGTACTTC
TRBJ2-5,TRBV4-2,.,12,.,CASSRPGETQYF,TGTGCCAGCAGCCGACCGGGAGAGACCCAGTACTTC
TRBJ1-2,TRBV6-7,TRBD1,18,.,CASSHTRDRGRFRYGYTF,TGTGCCAGCAGCCATACCCGGGACAGGGGCCGGTTTCGCTATGGCTACACCTTC
TRBJ2-2,TRBV5-1,TRBD1,14,.,CASTGQGNTGELFF,TGCGCCAGCACGGGACAGGGGAACACCGGGGAGCTGTTTTTT
TRBJ1-2,TRBV6-5,TRBD1,12,.,CAIPGQYYGYTF,TGTGCCATCCCGGGACAGTACTATGGCTACACCTTC
TRBJ1-5,TRBV6-5,.,16,.,CASSSDRGLGNQPQHF,TGTGCCAGCAGTTCGGATAGAGGGTTAGGGAATCAGCCCCAGCATTTT
TRBJ2-1,TRBV23-1,.,13,.,CASSKFSFYEQFF,TGCGCCAGCAGTAAGTTCAGTTTTTATGAGCAGTTCTTC
TRBJ1-2,TRBV20-1,TRBD1,11,many,CSAVRGAGYTF,TGCAGTGCTGTCAGGGGGGCAGGCTACACCTTC
TRBJ2-4,TRBV28,TRBD1,17,.,CASSSPGTGVPKNIQYF,TGTGCCAGCAGTTCCCCCGGGACAGGGGTTCCGAAAAACATTCAGTACTTC
TRBJ2-1,TRBV28,.,16,.,CASSFPQGSSYNEQFF,TGTGCCAGCAGTTTCCCGCAGGGGAGCTCCTACAATGAGCAGTTCTTC
TRBJ1-6,TRBV5-4,.,14,few,CASSLEQLNSPLHF,TGTGCCAGCAGCTTGGAACAGCTTAATTCACCCCTCCACTTT
TRBJ2-1,TRBV15,TRBD2,13,.,CATRREKYNEQFF,TGTGCCACCAGGCGGGAGAAGTACAATGAGCAGTTCTTC
TRBJ2-5,TRBV7-9,TRBD1,17,few,CASSPQGRLPFQETQYF,TGTGCCAGCAGCCCACAGGGGCGCCTCCCTTTCCAAGAGACCCAGTACTTC
TRBJ2-3,TRBV19,TRBD2,15,once,CASSYRGGRSDTQYF,TGTGCCAGTAGTTATCGCGGGGGACGGTCAGATACGCAGTATTTT
TRBJ2-7,TRBV28,TRBD1,13,.,CASSSTGQVKQYF,TGTGCCAGCAGTTCAACCGGACAGGTAAAGCAGTACTTC
TRBJ2-2,TRBV24-1,.,13,.,CATRRENTGELFF,TGTGCCACCCGACGGGAAAACACCGGGGAGCTGTTTTTT
TRBJ2-1,TRBV5-5,.,13,.,CASSFQTPNEQFF,TGTGCCAGCAGCTTTCAGACTCCAAATGAGCAGTTCTTC
TRBJ1-4,TRBV5-1,.,15,.,CASSLQGPPNEKLFF,TGCGCCAGCAGCTTACAGGGCCCGCCTAATGAAAAACTGTTTTTT
TRBJ2-3,TRBV27,.,12,.,CASSPNTDTQYF,TGTGCCAGCAGTCCCAACACAGATACGCAGTATTTT